A selection of T cell receptor beta chains follows, all from one sample in a study of OX40 agonist ivuxolimab in advanced cancers. Produced via immunoSEQ multiplex PCR; TCRdb's table is partial and in-frame only. The repertoire includes about 79,000 clones, 88% of them detected once, and roughly 4.3% sits in the top ten. Sequences were derived from CD4+ or CD8+ T cells sorted from blood, sampled in a trial of the OX40 agonist ivuxolimab. These receptors were obtained from an adult with an advanced solid tumor such as melanoma, head and neck, liver or kidney cancer. The CDR3 runs from the conserved cysteine through the conserved F or W. Expanded clones are given a class, and other clones once, few, many or no size at all.

cdr3_aa: CASSMGGTEAFF
j_call: TRBJ1-1
v_call: TRBV2
clone_size: -

cdr3_aa: CASSEGTGNTEAFF
j_call: TRBJ1-1
v_call: TRBV5-1
clone_size: -

cdr3_aa: CSGHRGTEAFF
j_call: TRBJ1-1
v_call: TRBV29-1
clone_size: -

cdr3_aa: CASKVNWLNTEAFF
j_call: TRBJ1-1
v_call: TRBV7-2
clone_size: -

cdr3_aa: CASSETETGELFF
j_call: TRBJ2-2
v_call: TRBV25-1
clone_size: -

cdr3_aa: CASSSQGGFRGETQYF
j_call: TRBJ2-5
v_call: TRBV7-8
clone_size: few

cdr3_aa: CASFRSEGETQYF
j_call: TRBJ2-5
v_call: TRBV18
clone_size: -

cdr3_aa: CASSAGPQETQYF
j_call: TRBJ2-5
v_call: TRBV25-1
clone_size: -

cdr3_aa: CASRLQGINEKLFF
j_call: TRBJ1-4
v_call: TRBV6-5
clone_size: -

cdr3_aa: CASNKGQESVYGYTF
j_call: TRBJ1-2
v_call: TRBV19
clone_size: -

cdr3_aa: CASSLVLAGSDTQYF
j_call: TRBJ2-3
v_call: TRBV7-8
clone_size: -

cdr3_aa: CASSSAGTSGTYNEQFF
j_call: TRBJ2-1
v_call: TRBV11-2
clone_size: -

cdr3_aa: CASSETVRGRREQFF
j_call: TRBJ2-1
v_call: TRBV6-1
clone_size: once